These 10 T cell receptor beta chains were sequenced from one sample in a study of beta chain features in type 1 diabetes (dated by TCRdb to the late 2010s). Library creation used the immunoSEQ multiplex PCR assay. The High Capacity cDNA Reverse Transcription Kit was used to reverse transcribe all of the isolated RNA, meaning that expressed TCRB transcripts were what got sequenced. What TCRdb holds here is the immuneACCESS table cut down to in-frame rearrangements. Part of the clones is not present; checked against another copy, under half of the missing clones reflect an unresolved V gene, and the others are unexplained. The sample contains approximately 170,000 clones, just over 9% of them found a single time. Around 2.5% of the sample comes from the top ten. Sequenced sample: central memory CD4+ T cells from blood. The receptors stem from a woman in her late teens or twenties in good health.

The sample holds a few counts of this clone. This rearrangement joins TRBV5-4 to TRBJ1-1; D is uncertain. Germline V gene sequence: CDR1 SGHNT, CDR2 YYREEE (reference sequence). Trimming shortened V by 9 bases and J by 2 bases, and 11 bases separated the two germline ends. The CDR3 is made up of 12 amino acids. The CDR3 is CATTWLNTEAFF. In DNA, the CDR3 is TGTGCCACCACGTGGCTCAACACTGAAGCTTTCTTT.

V gene TRBV18 combines with J gene TRBJ1-4; D is perhaps TRBD1 (6 bases). The CDR3 is 16 residues long. V was shortened by 4 bases and J by 4 bases, with 16 bases between the two germline ends. Germline values: CDR1 KGHSH, CDR2 LQKENI. The CDR3 bases are TGTGCCAGCTCACTAACAGGGTTGTGGGATAATGAAAAACTGTTTTTT. As protein: CASSLTGLWDNEKLFF.

Only a few counts were recorded for this clone. This chain uses TRBV5-1 with TRBJ2-2, with D tentatively TRBD1 (6 bases). V was trimmed by 1 base and J by 7 bases, leaving 14 bases between them. Germline V gives CDR1 SGHRS, CDR2 YFSETQ. This CDR3 is 15 amino acids long. The CDR3 protein is CASSLYSGAGGELFF. The CDR3 DNA follows: TGCGCCAGCAGCTTGTATTCAGGGGCCGGCGGGGAGCTGTTTTTT. Together with reference TRBV5-1 and TRBJ2-2, the CDR3 gives the full variable domain: KAGVTQTPRYLIKTRGQQVTLSCSPISGHRSVSWYQQTPGQGLQFLFEYFSETQRNKGNFPGRFSGRQFSNSRSEMNVSTLELGDSALYLCASSLYSGAGGELFFGEGSRLTVL.

This clone was counted a few times. The chain recombines TRBV2 with TRBJ1-6; possible D gene TRBD1, 5 bases. This CDR3 region has 15 residues. From germline, CDR1 is SNHLY and CDR2 FYNNEI. V was pared by 7 bases and J by 0 bases, with 10 bases between. DNA of the CDR3: TGTGCCAGCAATGGGGCTAGCTCCTATAATTCACCCCTCCACTTT. Residues: CASNGASSYNSPLHF.

The sample holds a few counts of this clone. The V and J genes are TRBV15 and TRBJ2-3; 9 bases line up with TRBD2. Germline trimming cut 1 base from V and 0 bases from J; bases unmatched to any gene: 11. The V gene's germline CDR1 is LNHNV and CDR2 YYDKDF (reference sequence). The CDR3 runs 19 residues. CDR3 in amino acids: CATSRVSGTSKSSTDTQYF. CDR3 sequence (DNA): TGTGCCACCAGCAGAGTTTCCGGGACTAGCAAATCAAGCACAGATACGCAGTATTTT. The full variable domain, completed using reference TRBV15 and TRBJ2-3, is DAMVIQNPRYQVTQFGKPVTLSCSQTLNHNVMYWYQQKSSQAPKLLFHYYDKDFNNEADTPDNFQSRRPNTSFCFLDIRSPGLGDTAMYLCATSRVSGTSKSSTDTQYFGPGTRLTVL.

This chain uses TRBV5-1 with TRBJ2-5; 10 bases match TRBD2. This CDR3 is 16 amino acids long. The germline CDR1 and CDR2 sequences are SGHRS and YFSETQ. With V trimmed by 1 base and J by 3 bases, 6 bases remained unmatched. The chain's CDR3 is CASSLRSGGAEETQYF. CDR3 DNA sequence: TGCGCCAGCAGCTTGAGGAGCGGGGGGGCGGAAGAGACCCAGTACTTC.

This clone appeared a few times. The chain recombines TRBV7-8 with TRBJ2-7; TRBD1 might be the D (5 bases). Germline CDR1 reads SGHVS; CDR2 reads FQNEAQ. V was shortened by 1 base and J by 9 bases, with 16 bases between the two germline ends. The CDR3 spans 14 residues. CDR3 DNA: TGTGCCAGCAGCTTAGATGGGCAGGGTCGTCGGCAGTACTTC. Translated: CASSLDGQGRRQYF.

This clone was picked up a small number of times. The CDR3 is CASSPDRGFYGYTF. CDR3 coding DNA: TGTGCCAGCAGCCCAGACAGGGGCTTCTATGGCTACACCTTC. This chain links TRBV5-6 with TRBJ1-2; 8 bases line up with TRBD1. The J segment lost 4 bases and the V segment lost 4 bases, leaving 6 bases of the junction unmatched. In germline, CDR1 is SGHDT, CDR2 YYEEEE. This CDR3 is built from 14 residues.

V is TRBV7-9 and J is TRBJ2-2, with 14 positions matching TRBD2. After removal of 5 bases from V and 4 bases from J, the junction contained 9 bases not matched to a gene. Germline CDR1 and CDR2: SEHNR and FQNEAQ (reference sequence). The CDR3 sequence is 18 residues long. For the CDR3, the DNA is TGTGCCAGCAGCGTCTCGATCGGACTAGCGGGGGGCACCGGGGAGCTGTTTTTT. This codes for CASSVSIGLAGGTGELFF.

This clone showed up just a few times. The J gene is TRBJ1-1, the V gene TRBV20-1; D remains unclear. CDR3 length equals 11 residues. V gave up 5 bases and J gave up 3 bases, with 7 bases separating them. Germline V CDR1 and CDR2: DFQATT, SNEGSKA (reference sequence). The CDR3 loop is CSAFRDTEAFF. The CDR3, as DNA: TGCAGTGCTTTCCGGGACACTGAAGCTTTCTTT.